This entry lists 12 T cell receptor beta chains sequenced from one sample in a study of OX40 agonist ivuxolimab in advanced cancers. The table came from immunoSEQ multiplex PCR; TCRdb's copy has only in-frame clones and leaves some out. The data contain tens of thousands of clones, about 87% of them singletons. Sequences were derived from CD4+ or CD8+ T cells sorted from blood, sampled in a trial of the OX40 agonist ivuxolimab. The source is an adult with an advanced solid tumor such as melanoma, head and neck, liver or kidney cancer.

The rearrangement links TRBV5-4 to TRBJ1-1; D is undetermined. CDR1 and CDR2 from the germline V gene are SGHNT and YYREEE (reference sequence). The CDR3 spans 13 residues. The V gene lost 4 bases and the J gene lost 2 bases, with 9 bases spanning the gap. CDR3 residues: CASSLYINTEAFF. CDR3 bases: TGTGCCAGCAGCCTGTATATCAACACTGAAGCTTTCTTT.

The rearrangement joins TRBV19 to TRBJ2-2; 8 positions match TRBD1. CDR1 and CDR2 (germline): LNHDA, SQIVND (reference sequence). Unmatched junction bases numbered 6, after V lost 5 bases and J lost 1 base. The CDR3 is 16 amino acids. The CDR3 loop reads CASSLQGTGNTGELFF. The DNA for the CDR3 is TGTGCCAGTAGTCTTCAAGGGACAGGGAACACCGGGGAGCTGTTTTTT.

The chain links TRBV10-3 to TRBJ2-3; D gene ambiguous. Germline V gene lookup returns CDR1 ENHRY and CDR2 SYGVKD. This CDR3 contains 12 residues. The V gene lost 5 bases and the J gene lost 3 bases, with 6 bases spanning the gap. The CDR3 bases are TGTGCCATCAGTACTACGACAGATACGCAGTATTTT. This codes for CAISTTTDTQYF.

V gene TRBV5-1 combines with J gene TRBJ2-7; D is unresolved. The CDR3 spans 15 residues. Trimming pared 0 bases from V and 6 bases from J, leaving 16 bases between. In germline, CDR1 is SGHRS, CDR2 YFSETQ. The CDR3, as DNA: TGCGCCAGCAGCTTGGTCATGGGGAAAAATGGCGAGCAGTACTTC. Translation: CASSLVMGKNGEQYF.

This clone has just a few counts. CDR3 loop: CASSQAEGGNSPLHF. The CDR3, as DNA: TGTGCCAGCAGCCAAGCCGAGGGAGGCAATTCACCCCTCCACTTT. The rearrangement links TRBV7-2 to TRBJ1-6, with D unclear. The CDR3 covers 15 residues. V lost 5 bases and J lost 7, with 15 bases in between. Per the germline V gene, CDR1 is SGHTA and CDR2 is FQGNSA.

This rearrangement joins TRBV7-6 to TRBJ2-1, with D unclear. CDR1 and CDR2 from the germline V gene are SGHVS and FNYEAQ. The V and J ends lost 1 base and 0 bases respectively, with 7 bases between them. The CDR3 runs 15 residues. CDR3 sequence reads: CASSLGSISYNEQFF. The CDR3, as DNA: TGTGCCAGCAGCTTAGGGTCTATCTCCTACAATGAGCAGTTCTTC.

The chain couples TRBV28 to TRBJ1-4; D ambiguous. V was trimmed by 10 bases and J by 5 bases, leaving 11 bases between them. CDR1 and CDR2 from the germline V gene are MDHEN and SYDVKM. The CDR3 is made up of 12 amino acids. The CDR3 sequence: CATWTENEKLFF. As DNA, the CDR3 is TGTGCCACCTGGACGGAGAATGAAAAACTGTTTTTT.

This clone occurred a few times. This sequence joins TRBV7-3 and TRBJ1-5, with D possibly being TRBD1 (5 bases). The ends were cut back, 2 bases at V and 7 bases at J, with 9 bases in the middle. CDR3 length equals 13 residues. Germline V lookup: CDR1 SGHTA, CDR2 FQGTGA. CDR3 amino acids: CASSLSRDQPQHF. Written as DNA, the CDR3 is TGTGCCAGCAGCTTATCAAGGGACCAGCCCCAGCATTTT.

The sample holds a few counts of this clone. This chain uses TRBV5-6 with TRBJ1-1; D is unclear. Trimming left V 6 bases short and J 0 bases short, with 9 bases between. CDR3 length equals 13 residues. CDR1 is SGHDT, CDR2 YYEEEE, per germline. Here the CDR3 reads CASKGILNTEAFF. The DNA for the CDR3 is TGTGCCAGCAAAGGAATCTTGAACACTGAAGCTTTCTTT.

J is TRBJ1-1 and V is TRBV7-2, with D perhaps matching TRBD1 (6 bases). Germline-derived CDR1 and CDR2 are SGHTA and FQGNSA. Trimming shortened V by 8 bases and J by 0 bases, and 7 bases separated the two germline ends. CDR3 length: 12 amino acids. The CDR3 reads CASGGMNTEAFF. The DNA of the CDR3 is TGTGCCAGCGGGGGCATGAACACTGAAGCTTTCTTT.

Turning to this clone: Other DNA sequences from this sample encode an identical CDR3 as well. The chain links TRBV28 to TRBJ2-5; TRBD1 might be the D (5 bases). The CDR3 contains 12 residues. Trimming pared 8 bases from V and 1 base from J, leaving 8 bases between. CDR1 and CDR2 (germline): MDHEN, SYDVKM. The CDR3 spells CASRQGQETQYF. The CDR3 DNA reads as TGTGCCAGCCGGCAGGGCCAAGAGACCCAGTACTTC.

The chain has TRBV10-3 and TRBJ1-4, with a weak D call TRBD1 (5 bases). With 3 bases removed from V and 8 bases from J, the gap between germline ends came to 10 bases. Germline CDR1 and CDR2: ENHRY and SYGVKD. The CDR3 totals 13 residues. CDR3 bases: TGTGCCATCAGTGACAGGGAAGGGGAAAAACTGTTTTTT. Translating gives CAISDREGEKLFF.